The 29 T cell receptor beta chains in this list originate from one sample, sequenced in a study of regulatory T cells in long-lasting Graves disease. The sample's time point: newly diagnosed GD, antithyroid drugs for less than 3 months. Construction of the TCR library relied on RNA isolated from PBMCs. Construction of the TCR beta libraries employed iRepertoire HTBI primers in conjunction with Arm-PCR of CDR3 regions. MiXCR, run by TCRdb on the multiplex PCR reads, gives a single entry per CDR3 protein. Among under 400,000 distinct CDR3 sequences, roughly 17% were seen once, and the ten largest hold approximately 30%. The same sample was also studied in work on T cells in Graves' hyperthyroidism and ophthalmopathy.

Material: peripheral blood mononuclear cells (PBMCs), obtained at new diagnosis, from a patient treated with antithyroid drugs. Receptors were obtained from a man aged 35-49 years with Graves disease.

This clonotype was observed a handful of times. The CDR3 sequence is CAISVRSDTQYF. The DNA of the CDR3 is TGTGCCATCAGTGTCAGGTCAGATACGCAGTATTTT. The chain has TRBV10-3 and TRBJ2-3; D is uncertain. This CDR3 is 12 amino acids long. Germline-derived CDR1 and CDR2 are ENHRY and SYGVKD. The V end lost 4 bases, the J end lost 4 bases, and 6 bases lay between the germline ends.

For this clonotype: It is likely a read error: a sequence one base away is far more abundant. The J gene is TRBJ2-7, the V gene TRBV27; D unresolved. The V end lost 0 bases, the J end lost 7 bases, and 13 bases lay between the germline ends. CDR1 and CDR2 (germline): MNHEY, SMNVEV (reference sequence). This CDR3 region has 14 residues. CDR3 in amino acids: CASSLSPGHNEQYF. Here the CDR3 DNA reads TGTGCCAGCAGTTTATCGCCGGGTCACAATGAGCAGTACTTC.

The chain couples TRBV27 to TRBJ2-2; 7 nucleotides line up with TRBD2. Trimming cost V 1 base and J 7 bases; bases outside gene matches: 3. This CDR3 spans 14 amino acids. Germline V gene sequence: CDR1 MNHEY, CDR2 SMNVEV (reference sequence). CDR3 DNA sequence: TGTGCCAGCAGTTTATTAGGGAGGGACGGGGAGCTGTTTTTT. Encoded protein: CASSLLGRDGELFF.

This clonotype was counted many times. The chain carries TRBV12-3 or TRBV12-4 and TRBJ2-5; D is unclear. With 3 bases removed from V and 5 bases from J, the gap between germline ends came to 7 bases. The CDR3 runs 12 residues. This CDR3 reads CASSLVVETQYF. The CDR3, as DNA: TGTGCCAGCAGTTTGGTAGTCGAGACCCAGTACTTC.

This clonotype was seen a handful of times. The chain has TRBV7-9 and TRBJ1-4, with D unclear. In germline, CDR1 is SEHNR, CDR2 FQNEAQ (reference sequence). V lost 3 bases and J lost 0, with 8 bases in between. This CDR3 is built from 15 residues. Here the CDR3 DNA reads TGTGCCAGCAGCTTGGACGGAGCAACTAATGAAAAACTGTTTTTT. Its protein is CASSLDGATNEKLFF.

This clonotype was counted many times. The V and J genes are TRBV3-1 and TRBJ2-3; 16 bases align to TRBD2. Germline trimming cut 2 bases from V and 0 bases from J; bases unmatched to any gene: 11. The CDR3 is made up of 21 amino acids. Germline V gives CDR1 LGHDT, CDR2 YNNKEL (reference sequence). The CDR3 protein is CASSQTLGLAGGDLSTDTQYF. CDR3 coding DNA: TGTGCCAGCAGCCAAACCCTGGGACTAGCGGGGGGGGACCTTAGCACAGATACGCAGTATTTT.

The V call is TRBV5-4, the J call TRBJ2-2; D remains ambiguous. The CDR3 covers 13 residues. Looked up from germline, CDR1 is SGHNT and CDR2 is YYREEE (reference sequence). Deletions cut 0 bases from V and 5 bases from J, with 5 bases between. The chain's CDR3 is CASSLVQTGELFF. The CDR3 bases are TGTGCCAGCAGCTTGGTGCAGACCGGGGAGCTGTTTTTT. The entire variable domain, with the rest obtained from reference TRBV5-4 and TRBJ2-2, is as follows: ETGVTQSPTHLIKTRGQQVTLRCSSQSGHNTVSWYQQALGQGPQFIFQYYREEENGRGNFPPRFSGLQFPNYSSELNVNALELDDSALYLCASSLVQTGELFFGEGSRLTVL.

This clonotype was picked up many times. The junction and the germline gene differ at one end; a read error may be behind it. This chain links TRBV5-1 with TRBJ2-3; no firm D call. This CDR3 is 13 amino acids long. Germline CDR1 is SGHRS and CDR2 is YFSETQ. CDR3 sequence reads: CASSLASTDTQYF. In DNA, the CDR3 is TGTGCCAGCAGCTTGGCCTCCACAGATACGCAGTATTTT.

In this sample, this clonotype turned up many times. V gene TRBV18 combines with J gene TRBJ2-1; weak D call: TRBD2 (5 bases). V lost 2 bases and J lost 6, with 11 bases in between. This CDR3 comprises 14 residues. Germline-derived CDR1 and CDR2 are KGHSH and LQKENI. DNA for the CDR3: TGTGCCAGCTCACCAAACCTAGCACCCAATGAGCAGTTCTTC. It encodes CASSPNLAPNEQFF.

This clonotype was seen only a few times. V gene TRBV7-2 combines with J gene TRBJ1-1; D remains unclear. This CDR3 spans 13 amino acids. Germline loops: CDR1 SGHTA, CDR2 FQGNSA. Trimming shortened V by 1 base and J by 7 bases, and 10 bases separated the two germline ends. The CDR3 sequence is CASSLEPRLEAFF. DNA for the CDR3: TGTGCCAGCAGCTTAGAGCCCCGCCTTGAAGCTTTCTTT. Full variable domain (remainder filled in from reference TRBV7-2 and TRBJ1-1): GAGVSQSPSNKVTEKGKDVELRCDPISGHTALYWYRQSLGQGLEFLIYFQGNSAPDKSGLPSDRFSAERTGGSVSTLTIQRTQQEDSAVYLCASSLEPRLEAFFGQGTRLTVV.

This clonotype was seen repeatedly, ten times or more. J is TRBJ2-5 and V is TRBV5-1; TRBD1 matches at 8 bases. This CDR3 contains 16 residues. V dropped 0 bases and J dropped 7; count of bases not matched to a gene: 11. Germline V gene sequence: CDR1 SGHRS, CDR2 YFSETQ. The CDR3: CASSLGGTGPLGTQYF. CDR3 bases: TGCGCCAGCAGCTTGGGGGGGACAGGTCCGTTGGGGACCCAGTACTTC. The full variable domain, completed using reference TRBV5-1 and TRBJ2-5, is KAGVTQTPRYLIKTRGQQVTLSCSPISGHRSVSWYQQTPGQGLQFLFEYFSETQRNKGNFPGRFSGRQFSNSRSEMNVSTLELGDSALYLCASSLGGTGPLGTQYFGPGTRLLVL.

This sequence joins TRBV19 and TRBJ2-7, with D possibly matching TRBD1 (5 bases). V lost 4 bases to trimming and J lost 5 bases, with 12 bases between them. This CDR3 region has 13 residues. CDR1 and CDR2 (germline): LNHDA, SQIVND (reference sequence). The CDR3 DNA reads TGTGCCAGTAGTACAGGGTATAGGAACGAGCAGTACTTC. Its protein product is CASSTGYRNEQYF.

This clonotype was seen only a few times. The chain uses TRBV19 and TRBJ2-1; 10 positions match TRBD2. Germline CDR1 LNHDA, CDR2 SQIVND (reference sequence). The J segment lost 8 bases and the V segment lost 7 bases, leaving 5 bases of the junction unmatched. This CDR3 spans 13 amino acids. The CDR3 sequence is CASKERGGHEQFF. The CDR3 DNA reads TGTGCCAGTAAAGAGCGGGGGGGCCATGAGCAGTTCTTC.

This clonotype came up a few times. This may arise from a read error, as a much more abundant clone is one base away. V is TRBV6-2 or TRBV6-3 and J is TRBJ2-1, with D perhaps TRBD1 (5 bases). Germline CDR1 is MNHEY and CDR2 is SVGEGT. V dropped 2 bases and J dropped 0 bases, with 5 bases sitting between them. The CDR3 totals 14 residues. The CDR3 DNA reads TGTGCCAGCAGTTACAGGGGCTCCTACAATGAGCAGTTCTTC. It yields the protein CASSYRGSYNEQFF.

Ten or more counts support this clonotype. The chain employs TRBV20-1 and TRBJ2-1; TRBD1 is a possible D gene (6 bases). The CDR3 loop spans 13 amino acids. With 4 bases removed from V and 9 bases from J, the gap between germline ends came to 16 bases. CDR1 DFQATT and CDR2 SNEGSKA come from the germline V gene (reference sequence). CDR3 region: CSANGQWGFEQFF. The CDR3 region has the DNA TGCAGTGCTAACGGACAGTGGGGTTTTGAGCAGTTCTTC.

The genes are TRBV18 and TRBJ1-5; 12 bases are a match to TRBD1. The CDR3 has 15 residues. V trimming: 4 bases; J trimming: 5 bases; junction bases outside the gene matches: 3. CDR1 is KGHSH, CDR2 LQKENI, per germline. In nucleotides, the CDR3 is TGTGCCAGCTCACGGGACAGGGGGCCCGATCAGCCCCAGCATTTT. It yields the protein CASSRDRGPDQPQHF. Full variable domain (missing parts from reference TRBV18 and TRBJ1-5): NAGVMQNPRHLVRRRGQEARLRCSPMKGHSHVYWYRQLPEEGLKFMVYLQKENIIDESGMPKERFSAEFPKEGPSILRIQQVVRGDSAAYFCASSRDRGPDQPQHFGDGTRLSIL.

This clonotype was observed a few times. V gene TRBV28 combines with J gene TRBJ2-7, with unresolved D. Per germline, CDR1 MDHEN and CDR2 SYDVKM. The CDR3 sequence is 14 residues long. Trimming took 5 bases from V and 2 from J, leaving 13 bases between them. The CDR3 is CASSPSSTPYEQYF. For the CDR3, the DNA is TGTGCCAGCAGTCCCTCCAGCACCCCCTACGAGCAGTACTTC.

There are many counts of this clonotype. The rearrangement uses TRBV20-1 and TRBJ2-5; no clear D gene. The V gene's germline CDR1 is DFQATT and CDR2 SNEGSKA (reference sequence). This CDR3 is built from 12 residues. Trimming removed 6 bases from V and 2 bases from J, with 10 bases in between. The CDR3 here is CSAQQRQETQYF. As DNA, the CDR3 is TGCAGTGCGCAACAGAGACAAGAGACCCAGTACTTC.

V is TRBV19 and J is TRBJ2-1; the match to TRBD1 covers 10 bases. V lost 5 bases to trimming and J lost 7 bases; unmatched junction nucleotides: 11. Germline V gene sequence: CDR1 LNHDA, CDR2 SQIVND (reference sequence). This CDR3 region has 16 residues. The DNA of the CDR3 is TGTGCCAGTAGTCCCCGGGCGGACAGGGGGGTGAATGAGCAGTTCTTC. Its protein product is CASSPRADRGVNEQFF.

This clonotype was detected ten times or more. The V call is TRBV27, the J call TRBJ2-7, with D possibly matching TRBD1 (6 bases). Germline values: CDR1 MNHEY, CDR2 SMNVEV (reference sequence). Trimming removed 2 bases at V and 5 bases at J, with 10 bases between. This CDR3 spans 13 amino acids. CDR3 protein: CASSLGQNHEQYF. The CDR3 DNA follows: TGTGCCAGCAGTTTAGGACAGAACCACGAGCAGTACTTC.

The chain recombines TRBV25-1 with TRBJ2-1, with TRBD2 matching 7 bases. With V trimmed by 3 bases and J by 5 bases, 7 bases remained unmatched. Germline CDR1 reads MGHDK; CDR2 reads SYGVNS. The CDR3 sequence is 15 residues long. The CDR3 DNA is TGTGCCAGCAGTGAGTTGCGGGGGAGCAACAATGAGCAGTTCTTC. This translates into CASSELRGSNNEQFF.

This clonotype has at least ten counts. The chain carries TRBV6-9 and TRBJ1-1; D is ambiguous. CDR1 and CDR2 (germline): MNHGY, SVAAGI. Trimming stripped 3 bases from V and 6 bases from J, with 5 bases between. CDR3 size: 11 residues. CDR3 in amino acids: CASSYGSEAFF. DNA for the CDR3: TGTGCCAGCAGTTACGGCTCTGAAGCTTTCTTT.

The chain combines TRBV12-3 or TRBV12-4 with TRBJ2-5, with 10 bases lining up with TRBD1. Trimming took 6 bases from V and 5 from J; bases not matched to a gene: 12. The CDR3 extends over 16 amino acids. CDR3 region: CASSHRDRGMAETQYF. As DNA, the CDR3 is TGTGCCAGCAGCCACCGGGACAGGGGAATGGCGGAGACCCAGTACTTC.

This clonotype was recorded at least ten times. This chain uses TRBV6-5 with TRBJ2-7, with TRBD1 matching over 10 bases. Per the germline V gene, CDR1 is MNHEY and CDR2 is SVGAGI. The CDR3 spans 16 residues. J gave up 7 bases and V 0 bases, and 9 bases lay outside the gene matches. CDR3 amino acids: CASSYSSRTGGGEQYF. The CDR3 DNA reads TGTGCCAGCAGTTACTCAAGCCGGACAGGGGGTGGGGAGCAGTACTTC.

This clonotype was detected only a few times. The chain links TRBV19 to TRBJ2-7, with D tentatively TRBD2 (5 bases). V was shortened by 7 bases and J by 0 bases, with 13 bases between the two germline ends. The CDR3 length is 14 residues. Germline CDR1 reads LNHDA; CDR2 reads SQIVND (reference sequence). CDR3 coding DNA: TGTGCCAGTAAGTCAACCGCGGGCTCCTACGAGCAGTACTTC. Translated: CASKSTAGSYEQYF.

The table lists this clonotype with many counts. The rearrangement joins TRBV11-1 to TRBJ2-1; the D gene is possibly TRBD2 (5 bases). CDR3 size: 14 residues. V lost 5 bases, J lost 1 base, and 9 bases lay in between. CDR1 is SGHAT and CDR2 is FQDESV in the germline V gene (reference sequence). The DNA for the CDR3 is TGTGCCAGCAGCGAGGGTATGTCCTACAATGAGCAGTTCTTC. As protein: CASSEGMSYNEQFF.

Concerning this clonotype itself: This likely stems from a read error, as it lies one base from a far larger clone. The rearrangement joins TRBV7-2 to TRBJ2-1, with 7 bases fitting TRBD1. The CDR3 extends over 14 amino acids. Germline CDR1 and CDR2: SGHTA and FQGNSA. Trimming took 5 bases from V and 13 from J; bases not matched to a gene: 14. In nucleotides, the CDR3 is TGTGCCAGCAGCCTTAACAGGGGAAAGGAGACCCAGTTCTTC. It codes for CASSLNRGKETQFF. Full variable domain (rest looked up from reference TRBV7-2 and TRBJ2-1): GAGVSQSPSNKVTEKGKDVELRCDPISGHTALYWYRQSLGQGLEFLIYFQGNSAPDKSGLPSDRFSAERTGGSVSTLTIQRTQQEDSAVYLCASSLNRGKETQFFGPGTRLTVL.

CDR3 sequence: CSAQINYGYTF. CDR3 DNA sequence: TGCAGTGCTCAAATAAACTATGGCTACACCTTC. The chain carries TRBV20-1 and TRBJ1-2; D ambiguous. CDR1 is DFQATT and CDR2 is SNEGSKA in the germline V gene (reference sequence). The CDR3 extends over 11 amino acids. Trimming took 5 bases from V and 2 from J, leaving 6 bases between them.

V and J are TRBV30 and TRBJ2-7; D might be TRBD1 (7 bases). Trimming removed 6 bases at V and 4 bases at J, with 13 bases between. Germline CDR1 and CDR2: GTSNPN and SVGIG (reference sequence). The CDR3 loop spans 12 amino acids. CDR3 sequence (DNA): TGTGCCTGCAGGGGGGACCGGTACGAGCAGTACTTC. This gives the protein CACRGDRYEQYF.